This section outlines one T cell receptor (beta chain) sequence together with its context. Its antigen is not known. The sample originates from a study of T cell responses to AZD1222 COVID-19 vaccine. Here immunoSEQ multiplex PCR was the method, and the copy in TCRdb shows in-frame clones only, minus some. The sample has 90,000 to 100,000 clones, 65% to 85% seen once; the top ten hold 14%. CDR1 MNHEY and CDR2 SVGEGT come from the germline V gene. The ends were cut back, 4 bases at V and 5 bases at J, with 8 bases in the middle. The CDR3 spans 12 residues. General study points: In a largely white British group with more females than males, clonal diversity was possibly underestimated. As reported, nearly half of all spike-specific TCRs target variant regions that are unmutated. Spike-specific TCR depth and breadth grew after two AZD1222 doses.

The sequences come from peripheral blood, collected 28 days after the second AZD1222 dose. The chain joins TRBV6-2 or TRBV6-3 to TRBJ2-5; the D is unclear. The clonotype originates from an adult who received the AZD1222 COVID-19 vaccine. Here the CDR3 DNA reads TGTGCCAGCAGTTTGACTGTGGAGACCCAGTACTTC. Protein product: CASSLTVETQYF.